The 6 T cell receptor beta chains in this list originate from one sample, sequenced in a study of blood T cell repertoires in COVID-19 (dated by TCRdb to between 2020 and 2021). The method behind the library was the immunoSEQ multiplex PCR assay. The clones in this table, taken by TCRdb from immuneACCESS, are in-frame only. Not every clone is retained; where verified, under half of the shortfall comes from an unresolved V gene, and the cause of the rest is unknown. In this sample the table shows almost 250,000 clones, 85% of which occur a single time. The ten largest make up approximately 8.2% of the sample. Input material: PBMCs or T cells enriched from blood (not recorded which). Receptor source: a woman between 45 and 65 years old with acute COVID-19.

In this sample, this clone turned up once. The chain couples TRBV5-1 to TRBJ1-1, with D possibly matching TRBD1 (6 bases). The CDR3 has 14 amino acids. V was shortened by 5 bases and J by 1 base, with 12 bases between the two germline ends. Germline loops: CDR1 SGHRS, CDR2 YFSETQ. The DNA of the CDR3 is TGCGCCAGCAGGCCTGGGACACCGAACACTGAAGCTTTCTTT. It is translated as CASRPGTPNTEAFF.

The rearrangement uses TRBV6-5 and TRBJ1-2, with a weak D call TRBD1 (5 bases). CDR3 length: 15 residues. Trimming took 1 base from V and 0 from J, leaving 9 bases between them. Per germline, CDR1 MNHEY and CDR2 SVGAGI. The CDR3 sequence: CASSYFGGANYGYTF. CDR3 coding DNA: TGTGCCAGCAGTTACTTCGGGGGAGCTAACTATGGCTACACCTTC.

The chain recombines TRBV7-8 with TRBJ1-5; the D is unclear. CDR1 is SGHVS, CDR2 FQNEAQ, per germline. The CDR3 length is 15 residues. V was shortened by 3 bases and J by 0 bases, with 9 bases between the two germline ends. The DNA for the CDR3 is TGTGCCAGCAGCTTGAGGGAAAATAGCAATCAGCCCCAGCATTTT. Its translation: CASSLRENSNQPQHF.

This chain joins TRBV19 and TRBJ2-3; a weak D match, TRBD1 (5 bases). Deletions cut 5 bases from V and 7 bases from J, with 28 bases between. CDR1 is LNHDA, CDR2 SQIVND, per germline (reference sequence). This CDR3 has 18 amino acids. The CDR3 spells CASSVNRQTRPRYNTQYF. Written as DNA, the CDR3 is TGTGCCAGTAGTGTCAACAGACAGACGAGACCCCGGTATAATACGCAGTATTTT.

V and J are TRBV9 and TRBJ1-1, with D possibly matching TRBD1 (6 bases). The CDR3 contains 14 residues. Deletions cut 0 bases from V and 4 bases from J, with 10 bases between. The germline V gene has CDR1 SGDLS and CDR2 YYNGEE. The CDR3 nucleotides read TGTGCCAGCAGCGTAGTGGGGGCGTCCACTGAAGCTTTCTTT. The encoded protein is CASSVVGASTEAFF. The full variable domain, in which reference TRBV9 and TRBJ1-1 provide the parts outside the CDR3, is DSGVTQTPKHLITATGQRVTLRCSPRSGDLSVYWYQQSLDQGLQFLIQYYNGEERAKGNILERFSAQQFPDLHSELNLSSLELGDSALYFCASSVVGASTEAFFGQGTRLTVV.

The rearrangement joins TRBV5-4 to TRBJ2-2, with a tentative D call TRBD2 (5 bases). This CDR3 is built from 16 residues. V lost 4 bases and J lost 7, with 20 bases in between. CDR1 is SGHNT and CDR2 is YYREEE in the germline V gene (reference sequence). The CDR3 nucleotides are TGTGCCAGCAGCCCCCGGACTGGCCTTTGGGACGGGGAGCTGTTTTTT. Amino acid sequence: CASSPRTGLWDGELFF.